This is a list of T cell receptor beta chains from one sample in a study of blood T cell repertoires in COVID-19. The data were produced by immunoSEQ multiplex PCR, yet TCRdb's version contains in-frame clones alone and is incomplete. Counted here are some 50,000 clones, roughly 91% occurring once; the ten biggest clones make up approximately 8%. The sequenced material came from peripheral blood. The receptors were sampled from a man aged 45-65 years with active COVID-19. CDR3s include the opening cysteine and the closing phenylalanine or tryptophan. Not every row has a clone size; where given, it reads once, few, many or a size class.

j_call,v_call,clone_size,cdr3_aa
TRBJ2-3,TRBV18,.,CASSSKTTDTQYF
TRBJ1-2,TRBV19,.,CASSIGGQGSYTF
TRBJ2-7,TRBV6-5,.,CASSYLPEGTYEQYF
TRBJ2-7,TRBV7-9,.,CASSATGDEQYF
TRBJ1-1,TRBV27,.,CASSSPGMAEAFF
TRBJ2-1,TRBV6-2/TRBV6-3,.,CASSHPFLRRYGNEQFF
TRBJ2-1,TRBV30,few,CAWAPPQFF
TRBJ1-1,TRBV19,.,CASSIDHAMNTEAFF
TRBJ2-1,TRBV24-1,.,CATSRLGEGSNEQFF
TRBJ1-2,TRBV4-1,.,CASSHRDYGYTF
TRBJ1-2,TRBV9,.,CASSVDVRQGHGYTF
TRBJ1-1,TRBV6-5,.,CASSYSSRTGLRF
TRBJ2-2,TRBV7-7,.,CASSPGAPTGPGELFF
TRBJ1-5,TRBV7-8,.,CASSLVRGSNQPQHF
TRBJ1-4,TRBV7-9,.,CASREGQGSEKLFF
TRBJ1-2,TRBV6-1,.,CASSEQGWGLHGYTF
TRBJ2-7,TRBV4-1,.,CASSQELAVPYEQYF
TRBJ1-1,TRBV2,.,CASNTAADTEAFF
TRBJ2-4,TRBV5-4,once,CASSSFGSGENIQYF
TRBJ1-2,TRBV29-1,.,CSVVGGENYGYTF
TRBJ2-7,TRBV3-1/TRBV3-2,.,CASSQDGARSYEQYF
TRBJ1-1,TRBV27,.,CASSLDTEGDTEAFF
TRBJ2-7,TRBV7-6,.,CASSLVGTSGEQYF
TRBJ2-5,TRBV7-6,.,CASSRQGGVETQYF
TRBJ1-2,TRBV7-2,.,CASSLGGVGNGYTF
TRBJ2-1,TRBV19,.,CASSIVGRASGNNEQFF
TRBJ2-5,TRBV7-2,.,CASSLGGGAQETQYF
TRBJ2-2,TRBV29-1,.,CSVAGGLNTGELFF
TRBJ1-1,TRBV18,.,CASSPETGYSSTEAFF
TRBJ1-4,TRBV5-1,.,CASSSGQPNEKLFF
TRBJ2-7,TRBV5-1,.,CASSFGSSYEQYF
TRBJ2-2,TRBV4-3,few,CASSHPRQGLNTGELFF
TRBJ1-1,TRBV2,.,CASSEGQGTTEAFF
TRBJ2-5,TRBV30,.,CAWSKGAGGTQYF
TRBJ1-4,TRBV7-9,.,CASSFFGSTREKLFF
TRBJ2-7,TRBV3-1/TRBV3-2,once,CASSGSIAGSSYEQYF
TRBJ2-2,TRBV19,once,CASRYDRVSGELFF
TRBJ2-5,TRBV12-5,.,CASGRTGTETQYF
TRBJ1-5,TRBV18,.,CASSPGQNQPQHF
TRBJ2-2,TRBV30,.,CACGSRLHTGELFF
TRBJ2-7,TRBV7-6,few,CASSPETGAKNEQYF
TRBJ1-1,TRBV10-3,.,CAISESAGLNTEAFF
TRBJ2-5,TRBV7-7,.,CASSLGRGQTQETQYF
TRBJ2-1,TRBV6-5,.,CASSYRTPYNEQFF
TRBJ1-2,TRBV6-5,.,CASTTEGQIYGYTF
TRBJ2-1,TRBV19,.,CASSGGGSGYNEQFF
TRBJ2-3,TRBV5-1,.,CASSRGTSGSGDTQYF